The 22 T cell receptor beta chains below all came from one sample that was sequenced in a study of T-cell reconstitution after alpha-beta-depleted transplantation in children. TCRbeta library construction was performed incorporating unique molecular identifiers. One entry per CDR3 protein results from TCRdb running MiXCR on the PCR reads. The data hold about 510,000 distinct CDR3 sequences, with 9.5% to 12% observed a single time. The specimen comprised PBMCs, mostly from graft donor cells, sampled 180 days after TCRalphabeta/CD19-depleted stem cell transplant. These receptor sequences come from a female patient younger than 10 who had a stem cell transplant for aplastic anemia, so the T cells may come from the graft donor.

This clonotype turned up a few times. The chain carries TRBV5-5 and TRBJ2-7; TRBD1 might be the D (6 bases). Germline-derived CDR1 and CDR2 are SGHKS and YYEKEE (reference sequence). The ends were cut back, 4 bases at V and 3 bases at J, with 23 bases in the middle. The CDR3 runs 17 residues. CDR3 nucleotide sequence: TGTGCCAGCAGCCCGGGATGGGGGACACTGGTATTCTACGAGCAGTACTTC. This encodes CASSPGWGTLVFYEQYF.

This clonotype has only a few counts. The V call is TRBV6-5, the J call TRBJ2-7, with 11 nucleotides matching TRBD2. CDR1 is MNHEY, CDR2 SVGAGI, per germline. V was clipped by 4 bases and J by 9 bases; unmatched bases: 5. The CDR3 totals 13 residues. The CDR3 nucleotides read TGTGCCAGCAGTTCCCTAGCGGGAGGAGGGCAGTACGTC. Protein product: CASSSLAGGGQYV.

V and J are TRBV7-2 and TRBJ2-7; 13 positions match TRBD2. The CDR3 is 16 amino acids. The germline V gene has CDR1 SGHTA and CDR2 FQGNSA. J lost 2 bases, V lost 5 bases, and 6 bases had no gene match. The CDR3: CASSRSGTSGAYEQYF. Here the CDR3 DNA reads TGTGCCAGCAGCCGCTCCGGGACTAGCGGGGCCTACGAGCAGTACTTC.

In nucleotides, the CDR3 is TGCAGTGCTAGAGGAATGTCAGACTACGAGCAGTACGTC. This codes for CSARGMSDYEQYV. The rearrangement joins TRBV20-1 to TRBJ2-7, with D unresolved. V dropped 1 base and J dropped 3 bases, with 10 bases sitting between them. Germline V gene sequence: CDR1 DFQATT, CDR2 SNEGSKA (reference sequence). CDR3 length: 13 residues.

The chain joins TRBV3-1 to TRBJ2-4; D is undetermined. CDR1 is LGHDT and CDR2 is YNNKEL in the germline V gene (reference sequence). V was pared by 4 bases and J by 2 bases, with 6 bases between. The CDR3 has 13 residues. The CDR3 sequence: CASSPVTKNIQYF. The CDR3 DNA sequence: TGTGCCAGCAGCCCAGTCACCAAAAACATTCAGTACTTC.

At least ten counts were recorded for this clonotype. The chain carries TRBV10-3 and TRBJ2-1, with TRBD2 matching 12 bases. Losses at the gene ends were 4 bases for V and 8 bases for J; bases not matched to a gene: 12. Germline CDR1 ENHRY, CDR2 SYGVKD. The CDR3 loop spans 17 amino acids. CDR3 in amino acids: CAISVRLWTSGIHEQFF. The CDR3 bases are TGTGCCATCAGTGTGCGATTGTGGACTAGCGGGATCCATGAGCAGTTCTTC.

This clonotype has just a few counts. This sequence joins TRBV29-1 and TRBJ2-3, with 10 bases fitting TRBD1. In germline, CDR1 is SQVTM, CDR2 ANQGSEA. J lost 0 bases, V lost 4 bases, and 10 bases had no gene match. The CDR3 runs 17 residues. CDR3 in DNA: TGCAGCGTTGGCCGGGACAGGGGACCTCCTAGCACAGATACGCAGTATTTT. It specifies CSVGRDRGPPSTDTQYF.

This clonotype was seen only a few times. The CDR3 loop reads CASSRLGQGLDFEQYF. In DNA form, the CDR3 reads TGTGCCAGCAGCCGCCTGGGACAGGGGCTCGACTTCGAGCAGTACTTC. The V and J genes are TRBV28 and TRBJ2-7; the match to TRBD1 covers 10 bases. CDR1 is MDHEN and CDR2 is SYDVKM in the germline V gene. This CDR3 contains 16 residues. V shed 6 bases and J 6 bases; nucleotides not matched to a gene: 14.

The chain combines TRBV28 with TRBJ2-7; tentative D call: TRBD2 (6 bases). V lost 10 bases and J lost 1, with 8 bases in between. This CDR3 has 11 amino acids. Germline lookup yields CDR1 MDHEN and CDR2 SYDVKM. CDR3 region: CAIGSSYEQYF. CDR3 in DNA: TGTGCCATCGGGAGTTCCTACGAGCAGTACTTC.

The V gene is TRBV24-1, the J gene TRBJ1-1, with D possibly being TRBD1 (5 bases). The CDR3 loop spans 12 amino acids. Trimming removed 7 bases from V and 8 bases from J, with 13 bases in between. Germline lookup yields CDR1 KGHDR and CDR2 SFDVKD. The CDR3 bases are TGTGCCACCAGGGGGGAGACATCGGAAGCTTTCTTT. It encodes CATRGETSEAFF.

The chain uses TRBV18 and TRBJ2-5; D ambiguous. Per the germline V gene, CDR1 is KGHSH and CDR2 is LQKENI. Trimming shortened V by 2 bases and J by 7 bases, and 11 bases separated the two germline ends. This CDR3 region has 13 residues. Here the CDR3 reads CASSPLERWTQYF. The CDR3 DNA reads TGTGCCAGCTCACCATTAGAAAGGTGGACCCAGTACTTC. Together with reference TRBV18 and TRBJ2-5, the CDR3 gives the full variable domain: NAGVMQNPRHLVRRRGQEARLRCSPMKGHSHVYWYRQLPEEGLKFMVYLQKENIIDESGMPKERFSAEFPKEGPSILRIQQVVRGDSAAYFCASSPLERWTQYFGPGTRLLVL.

This chain uses TRBV6-6 with TRBJ2-3; 8 bases align to TRBD2. After removal of 8 bases from V and 9 bases from J, the junction contained 7 bases not matched to a gene. This CDR3 has 12 residues. The V gene's germline CDR1 is MNHNY and CDR2 SVGAGI (reference sequence). The CDR3 is CASYAGGGTQYF. As DNA, the CDR3 is TGTGCCAGCTATGCGGGGGGCGGCACGCAGTATTTT.

This chain joins TRBV9 and TRBJ2-2; the D gene could be TRBD1 or TRBD2 (5 bases each). Trimming shortened V by 3 bases and J by 9 bases, and 24 bases separated the two germline ends. The germline V gene encodes CDR1 SGDLS and CDR2 YYNGEE. The CDR3 covers 17 residues. CDR3 in DNA: TGTGCCAGCAGCGCCATGTCACCGGGGCCCTTCGTCAGGGAGCTGTTTTTT. Translation: CASSAMSPGPFVRELFF.

This clonotype has at least ten counts. V gene TRBV29-1 combines with J gene TRBJ2-1; 14 bases line up with TRBD2. The junction had 10 bases not matched to a gene; V was cut back by 6 bases and J by 9 bases. The CDR3 loop spans 15 amino acids. Germline V gives CDR1 SQVTM, CDR2 ANQGSEA. CDR3 residues: CSVARTSGRSGEQFF. The CDR3 DNA follows: TGCAGCGTCGCTAGGACTAGCGGGAGGTCCGGTGAGCAGTTCTTC.

The chain joins TRBV11-2 to TRBJ2-1; 9 bases are a match to TRBD2. The germline gives CDR1 SGHAT, CDR2 FQNNGV. V shed 1 base, J shed 4 bases, and the junction held 11 bases outside the gene matches. The CDR3 consists of 18 residues. CDR3 residues: CASSLVNRAGGYYNEQFF. The DNA for the CDR3 is TGTGCCAGCAGCTTAGTTAATCGAGCGGGAGGCTATTACAATGAGCAGTTCTTC.

The chain combines TRBV5-1 with TRBJ2-2, with 8 bases fitting TRBD2. Germline assignment: CDR1 SGHRS and CDR2 YFSETQ. This CDR3 comprises 16 residues. V lost 0 bases to trimming and J lost 1 base; unmatched junction nucleotides: 2. Here the CDR3 reads CASSLVLAENTGELFF. The CDR3 nucleotides are TGCGCCAGCAGCTTGGTACTAGCGGAGAACACCGGGGAGCTGTTTTTT.

This clonotype was picked up one time. The gene calls are TRBV7-2 and TRBJ2-2; 7 bases are a match to TRBD2. This CDR3 is built from 16 residues. Germline V gene data show CDR1 as SGHTA and CDR2 as FQGNSA. After removal of 3 bases from V and 7 bases from J, the junction contained 11 bases not matched to a gene. CDR3 bases: TGTGCCAGCAGCTTGATGAGACTAGCTACGGGCGGGGAGCTGTTTTTT. This sequence encodes CASSLMRLATGGELFF.

There are a few counts of this clonotype. The chain employs TRBV25-1 and TRBJ2-5; TRBD1 might be the D (6 bases). Germline V gene data show CDR1 as MGHDK and CDR2 as SYGVNS. With 1 base removed from V and 2 bases from J, the gap between germline ends came to 23 bases. This CDR3 has 19 residues. The CDR3 region is CASSELVVWDTSRQETQYF. The CDR3 DNA sequence: TGTGCCAGCAGTGAATTGGTAGTCTGGGACACCAGCCGGCAAGAGACCCAGTACTTC.

This clonotype was seen more than once but under ten times. DNA of the CDR3: TGTGCCAGCAGCAAAGACGGGGAGCAAGCGGGAGTTGGCAAAAACATTCAGTACTTC. This translates into CASSKDGEQAGVGKNIQYF. The chain joins TRBV21-1 to TRBJ2-4; the D call in the table, TRBD2, was not verified against the DNA. TRBV21-1 is annotated as a pseudogene. The CDR3 is 19 residues long.

In its sample, this clonotype was seen a few times. The chain links TRBV7-9 to TRBJ1-2, with 11 nucleotides matching TRBD1. J lost 7 bases, V lost 5 bases, and 15 bases had no gene match. This CDR3 has 17 amino acids. The germline V gene has CDR1 SEHNR and CDR2 FQNEAQ (reference sequence). Here the CDR3 DNA reads TGTGCCAGCAGCCCCCCCGGGAGGACAGGGGGCGCGACTGGCTACACCTTC. Amino acid sequence: CASSPPGRTGGATGYTF.

Concerning this clonotype itself: Mismatch with germline at one junction end may stem from a read error. V is TRBV11-2 and J is TRBJ1-5; the D gene is possibly TRBD1 (5 bases). The germline gives CDR1 SGHAT, CDR2 FQNNGV. The CDR3 has 18 residues. In nucleotides, the CDR3 is TGTGCCAGCAGCCCAAGCAGGGATCGAGTCACCTCCATTCAGGCCCAGCATTTT. Encoded protein: CASSPSRDRVTSIQAQHF. Combining the CDR3 with reference TRBV11-2 and TRBJ1-5 gives the whole variable domain EAGVAQSPRYKIIEKRQSVAFWCNPISGHATLYWYQQILGQGPKLLIQFQNNGVVDDSQLPKDRFSAERLKGVDSTLKIQPAKLEDSAVYLCASSPSRDRVTSIQAQHFGDGTRLSIL.

This clonotype was seen a handful of times. The chain uses TRBV5-4 and TRBJ2-7, with 9 positions matching TRBD1. V gave up 4 bases and J gave up 1 base; unmatched junction bases: 12. The CDR3 sequence is 17 residues long. Germline CDR1 is SGHNT and CDR2 is YYREEE (reference sequence). CDR3 loop: CASSTGGDRGKSYEQYV. The CDR3 bases are TGTGCCAGCAGCACCGGCGGAGACAGGGGGAAGTCCTACGAGCAGTACGTC.